This TCR beta chain was retrieved from a study of blood T cell repertoires in COVID-19. Recovered status in Cohort 3 required two negative PCRs, clearance, or symptom resolution. From germline, CDR1 is SGHTA and CDR2 FQGNSA. Germline trimming cut 0 bases from V and 4 bases from J; bases unmatched to any gene: 6. The CDR3 spans 15 residues. Measured with immunoSEQ multiplex PCR; TCRdb has only the in-frame clones, and not every one. The table has 250,000 to 300,000 clones, around 90% seen once; the top ten hold 1.5% to 2%. The sample consisted of PBMCs or T cells enriched from blood (not recorded which). The receptor comes from a woman between 40 and 55 years old who had recovered from COVID-19. The genes are TRBV7-2 and TRBJ2-7; 7 positions match TRBD2. CDR3 bases: TGTGCCAGCAGCTTAGCCGGGACTAATCCATACGAGCAGTACTTC. Its protein is CASSLAGTNPYEQYF. The whole variable domain, filled in from reference TRBV7-2 and TRBJ2-7, reads GAGVSQSPSNKVTEKGKDVELRCDPISGHTALYWYRQSLGQGLEFLIYFQGNSAPDKSGLPSDRFSAERTGGSVSTLTIQRTQQEDSAVYLCASSLAGTNPYEQYFGPGTRLTVT.